This is a list of T cell receptor beta chains from one sample in a study of cytomegalovirus exposure and HLA in healthy donors. Sequencing used immunoSEQ multiplex PCR; TCRdb keeps in-frame clones, though not all of them. This sample contains approximately 61,000 clones. The sequencing input was PBMCs. These receptors were taken from a woman aged 18-30 years in good health and CMV-seronegative. The CDR3 runs from the conserved cysteine through the conserved F or W. Fields, in order: V gene, CDR3 length, J gene, CDR3 protein.

TRBV18	14	TRBJ1-1	CASSQGGTNTEAFF
TRBV27	15	TRBJ1-5	CASRRTGGGSQPQHF
TRBV11-3	16	TRBJ1-1	CASSREGTGVNTEAFF
TRBV5-1	16	TRBJ1-6	CASSPWDRGLNSPLHF
TRBV4-1	17	TRBJ1-2	CASSPQGGYRGVYGYTF
TRBV14	16	TRBJ2-7	CASSQMTGKLIHEQYF
TRBV4-1	16	TRBJ1-4	CASSQGQGAPNEKLFF
TRBV5-1	16	TRBJ1-2	CASSPFRQEANYGYTF
TRBV30	13	TRBJ1-6	CAWSGQGPSPLHF
TRBV25-1	12	TRBJ2-7	CASSLHRDEQYF
TRBV28	13	TRBJ1-6	CATLQGVYSPLHF
TRBV18	17	TRBJ1-6	CASSPTGTASYNSPLHF
TRBV28	15	TRBJ1-4	CASSFGQPTNEKLFF
TRBV28	14	TRBJ1-2	CASSLGQGTDGYTF
TRBV2	15	TRBJ1-5	CASRLPGQPDQPQHF
TRBV4-1	16	TRBJ1-3	CASSRGQARGGNTIYF
TRBV6-5	13	TRBJ2-3	CASRRHTTDTQYF
TRBV6-1	13	TRBJ2-7	CASSDFSSYEQYF
TRBV9	13	TRBJ2-1	CASSVRAYNEQFF
TRBV5-1	16	TRBJ2-1	CASSLRPGLAGPEQFF
TRBV5-1	16	TRBJ1-2	CASSSSVGGARPGYTF
TRBV18	18	TRBJ2-4	CASSPRSGGGAAKNIQYF
TRBV11-2	15	TRBJ2-7	CASSSVRGTAYEQYF
TRBV9	14	TRBJ1-2	CASSVGGSDYGYTF